This T cell receptor beta chain was profiled in a study of blood T cell repertoires in COVID-19. On the study more broadly: The cDNA or gDNA used as material had been derived from T cells, B-cell-depleted T cells, or PBMCs.

The CDR3 runs 17 residues. V was pared by 6 bases and J by 4 bases, with 14 bases of the junction left unmatched. Germline V gene lookup returns CDR1 WNHNN and CDR2 SYGVQD (reference sequence). Clones were sequenced by immunoSEQ multiplex PCR, and TCRdb holds only the in-frame ones, with some missing. Found here are about 64,000 clones, around 80% of them singletons; the top ten hold more than 13%. Sequencing input: peripheral blood. This chain links TRBV10-1 with TRBJ2-2, with 7 bases identical to TRBD2. This sequence originates from a man in his 60s with COVID-19, enrolled during active disease. CDR3 sequence reads: CASSGPGGGSSTGELFF. In DNA, the CDR3 is TGCGCCAGCAGCGGACCTGGGGGGGGGTCAAGCACCGGGGAGCTGTTTTTT.